These 21 T cell receptor beta chains originate from one sample sequenced in a study of T cell changes during pregnancy in multiple sclerosis. TCRdb's copy holds only in-frame clones and misses some; the assay was immunoSEQ multiplex PCR. The sample includes about 17,000 clones, 84% of them seen just once. Sequencing used CD8+ T cells from peripheral blood mononuclear cells, obtained in the third trimester of pregnancy. The receptors were gathered from a female donor in good health, enrolled as a control in a pregnancy study.

This sequence joins TRBV19 and TRBJ1-2; TRBD1 might be the D (6 bases). The V gene's germline CDR1 is LNHDA and CDR2 SQIVND (reference sequence). The CDR3 is made up of 15 amino acids. V was cut by 6 bases and J by 2 bases, with 16 bases left in between. The CDR3 protein is CASSHWQGINYGYTF. CDR3 in DNA: TGTGCCAGTAGCCATTGGCAGGGGATAAACTATGGCTACACCTTC.

The chain carries TRBV4-3 and TRBJ1-1; the D is unclear. Trimming pared 1 base from V and 1 base from J, leaving 10 bases between. CDR1 and CDR2 (germline): LGHNA, YSLEER. The CDR3 runs to 15 residues. The CDR3 bases are TGCGCCAGCAGCCAAGTCCAGGCCGAGAACACTGAAGCTTTCTTT. It specifies CASSQVQAENTEAFF.

The genes are TRBV7-9 and TRBJ2-7, with D possibly being TRBD1 (5 bases). Between the trimmed V and J ends, which lost 4 bases and 2 bases, there was a span of 15 bases. This CDR3 has 15 amino acids. Germline assignment: CDR1 SEHNR and CDR2 FQNEAQ (reference sequence). CDR3 bases: TGTGCCAGCAGCTCTCCCGGAGACAGAACCTACGAGCAGTACTTC. Amino acids: CASSSPGDRTYEQYF.

The gene calls are TRBV19 and TRBJ2-1; TRBD2 agrees at 10 bases. CDR1 and CDR2 (germline): LNHDA, SQIVND (reference sequence). Trimming removed 8 bases from V and 4 bases from J; junction bases left unmatched: 2. The CDR3 covers 13 residues. The CDR3 coding sequence is TGTGCCAGTGAGACTAGCGGGTACAATGAGCAGTTCTTC. Amino acids: CASETSGYNEQFF.

V and J are TRBV6-1 and TRBJ1-1; the match to TRBD1 covers 8 bases. The CDR3 length is 10 residues. Germline trimming cut 6 bases from V and 10 bases from J; bases unmatched to any gene: 1. Germline lookup yields CDR1 MNHNS and CDR2 SASEGT. The DNA for the CDR3 is TGTGCCAGCAGAACAGGGGGAGCTTTCTTT. Translated, it gives CASRTGGAFF.

Worth noting for this clone: At one end, the junction sequence differs from germline, possibly due to a read error. The chain links TRBV10-3 to TRBJ1-2; D is unresolved. The germline V gene has CDR1 ENHRY and CDR2 SYGVKD. The CDR3 has 14 residues. CDR3 bases: TGCGCCTCCTACCAGGCTACTTCAAACTATGGCTACACCTTC. As protein: CASYQATSNYGYTF.

This chain joins TRBV11-2 and TRBJ2-3; TRBD2 aligns across 10 bases. Germline CDR1 reads SGHAT; CDR2 reads FQNNGV. This CDR3 has 16 amino acids. V lost 4 bases to trimming and J lost 2 bases; unmatched junction nucleotides: 6. The CDR3 here is CASSYATSGATDTQYF. The DNA for the CDR3 is TGTGCCAGCAGCTATGCTACTAGCGGGGCCACAGATACGCAGTATTTT.

This chain joins TRBV18 and TRBJ1-2; 9 bases agree with TRBD1. V lost 6 bases to trimming and J lost 4 bases; unmatched junction nucleotides: 21. The CDR3 consists of 19 residues. Germline assignment: CDR1 KGHSH and CDR2 LQKENI. The DNA for the CDR3 is TGTGCCAGCTCCCCGCCCTACTTTGCCGTAACAGGGGGCTTCTATGGCTACACCTTC. This gives the protein CASSPPYFAVTGGFYGYTF.

This clone was counted only a few times. This chain links TRBV27 with TRBJ2-3; D is unresolved. The germline V and J ends were trimmed by 2 bases and 2 bases, with 8 bases remaining between them. Looked up from germline, CDR1 is MNHEY and CDR2 is SMNVEV (reference sequence). The CDR3 covers 14 residues. In DNA form, the CDR3 reads TGTGCCAGCAGTTTAGGGCCCACCACAGATACGCAGTATTTT. It yields the protein CASSLGPTTDTQYF.

The rearrangement links TRBV18 to TRBJ2-7, with a weak D call TRBD2 (5 bases). The CDR3 length is 15 residues. With 6 bases removed from V and 0 bases from J, the gap between germline ends came to 15 bases. Germline-derived CDR1 and CDR2 are KGHSH and LQKENI. DNA for the CDR3: TGTGCCAGCTCCCGGACGACGGGGAACTCCTACGAGCAGTACTTC. Its translation is CASSRTTGNSYEQYF.

This rearrangement joins TRBV4-3 to TRBJ2-5; 10 positions match TRBD2. CDR3 length equals 16 residues. Germline values: CDR1 LGHNA, CDR2 YSLEER. The V and J ends lost 0 bases and 3 bases, in that order; junction bases with no gene match: 4. In DNA form, the CDR3 reads TGCGCCAGCAGCCAAGATCTAGCGGGGGCGGAAGAGACCCAGTACTTC. Residues: CASSQDLAGAEETQYF.

The V and J genes are TRBV7-6 and TRBJ2-5, with 12 bases matching TRBD2. Germline V lookup: CDR1 SGHVS, CDR2 FNYEAQ. V dropped 5 bases and J dropped 4; count of bases not matched to a gene: 5. The CDR3 loop spans 15 amino acids. The DNA for the CDR3 is TGTGCCAGCAGCCCCGGACTAGCGGGATTAGAGACCCAGTACTTC. This sequence encodes CASSPGLAGLETQYF.

The chain carries TRBV19 and TRBJ2-1; 7 bases line up with TRBD1. CDR1 LNHDA and CDR2 SQIVND come from the germline V gene (reference sequence). This CDR3 has 15 residues. The junction had 6 bases not matched to a gene; V was cut back by 2 bases and J by 5 bases. The CDR3 sequence is CASSITGADHNEQFF. CDR3 nucleotide sequence: TGTGCCAGTAGTATAACAGGGGCCGATCACAATGAGCAGTTCTTC.

This rearrangement joins TRBV2 to TRBJ2-7; 8 nucleotides agree with TRBD2. CDR1 SNHLY and CDR2 FYNNEI come from the germline V gene. V shed 0 bases, J shed 3 bases, and the junction held 4 bases outside the gene matches. This CDR3 region has 15 residues. DNA for the CDR3: TGTGCCAGCAGTGAAGCCGGCGGGAGGAGCTACGAGCAGTACTTC. It is translated as CASSEAGGRSYEQYF.

The sample holds a few counts of this clone. V gene TRBV2 combines with J gene TRBJ1-4; tentatively, D is TRBD1 (5 bases). The V gene's germline CDR1 is SNHLY and CDR2 FYNNEI. The CDR3 contains 13 residues. V gave up 2 bases and J gave up 5 bases, with 6 bases separating them. The CDR3 loop is CASSESGNEKLFF. In nucleotides, the CDR3 is TGTGCCAGCAGTGAATCAGGGAATGAAAAACTGTTTTTT.

J is TRBJ1-2 and V is TRBV9, with D maybe TRBD1 (5 bases). V was trimmed by 6 bases and J by 2 bases, leaving 8 bases between them. The CDR3 sequence is 12 residues long. Germline CDR1 reads SGDLS; CDR2 reads YYNGEE. The CDR3 is CASNQGNYGYTF. CDR3 nucleotide sequence: TGTGCCAGCAACCAGGGAAACTATGGCTACACCTTC.

The chain recombines TRBV19 with TRBJ2-3; TRBD2 aligns across 11 bases. There are 16 residues in the CDR3. Losses at the gene ends were 5 bases for V and 0 bases for J; bases not matched to a gene: 4. Germline V gives CDR1 LNHDA, CDR2 SQIVND (reference sequence). The DNA for the CDR3 is TGTGCCAGTAGTGGGGGACTAGCGGCTAGCACAGATACGCAGTATTTT. It yields the protein CASSGGLAASTDTQYF.

The chain uses TRBV29-1 and TRBJ1-3; no definite D call. Trimming took off 4 bases at V and 3 bases at J, with 7 bases between the two ends. This CDR3 is 12 amino acids long. The V gene's germline CDR1 is SQVTM and CDR2 ANQGSEA. CDR3 in amino acids: CSVGTDGNTIYF. As DNA, the CDR3 is TGCAGCGTTGGGACTGATGGAAACACCATATATTTT.

The CDR3 nucleotides read TGTGCCAGCGTCCCCAGCGGGAACTACAATGAGCAGTTCTTC. This encodes CASVPSGNYNEQFF. The rearrangement links TRBV27 to TRBJ2-1, with 7 bases matching TRBD2. V shed 8 bases and J 3 bases; nucleotides not matched to a gene: 7. The CDR3 contains 14 residues. Looked up from germline, CDR1 is MNHEY and CDR2 is SMNVEV (reference sequence).

The genes are TRBV25-1 and TRBJ2-5; TRBD2 might be the D (5 bases). CDR3 length equals 14 residues. The germline V gene has CDR1 MGHDK and CDR2 SYGVNS. With 3 bases removed from V and 4 bases from J, the gap between germline ends came to 12 bases. CDR3 bases: TGTGCCAGCAGTGATCGTAGCCTAGCAGAGACCCAGTACTTC. Translation: CASSDRSLAETQYF.

This clone has only one observation. The chain employs TRBV6-5 and TRBJ2-2; no reliable D call. Germline-derived CDR1 and CDR2 are MNHEY and SVGAGI. CDR3 length equals 12 residues. Deletions cut 6 bases from V and 7 bases from J, with 9 bases between. CDR3 bases: TGTGCCAGCAGCCTCGAGGTCGGGGAGCTGTTTTTT. Its protein is CASSLEVGELFF.